Described below is a single T cell receptor beta chain sequence and its context. The antigen is undetermined. Clones were read by immunoSEQ multiplex PCR, and TCRdb kept only the in-frame ones, dropping some. Of more than 40,000 clones listed, 80% to 90% are singletons. The sample belongs to a study of regulatory and conventional T cells in RAG deficiency. Overall study results and limits: Shannon entropy fell and Simpson indices rose in RAG-deficient patients. Omenn syndrome and CID/AS patients had approximately 91-fold fewer unique Treg TCR beta sequences, versus approximately 10-fold elsewhere.

The sorted conventional CD4+ T cells were CD25-low and CD127-high, with genomic DNA sequenced. A further study also used this sample, focusing on regulatory T cells. As that study records: The PCR used 52 TRBV and 13 TRBJ primers.

The TCR was taken from a human donor in good health. The specimen was CD4+ effector T cells sorted from blood.

This CDR3 is CASSIGGNFGQPQHF. The CDR3 bases are TGTGCCAGTAGTATAGGGGGCAACTTTGGGCAGCCCCAGCATTTT. The gene calls are TRBV19 and TRBJ1-5, with TRBD1 as a possible D gene (5 bases). The V end lost 1 base, the J end lost 7 bases, and 14 bases lay between the germline ends. This CDR3 spans 15 amino acids. Germline V CDR1 and CDR2: LNHDA, SQIVND (reference sequence). Full variable domain (missing parts from reference TRBV19 and TRBJ1-5): DGGITQSPKYLFRKEGQNVTLSCEQNLNHDAMYWYRQDPGQGLRLIYYSQIVNDFQKGDIAEGYSVSREKKESFPLTVTSAQKNPTAFYLCASSIGGNFGQPQHFGDGTRLSIL.